This TCR beta chain was captured by sequencing in a study of shared clonotypes between healthy human individuals. Worth noting for this clone: The antigen is unknown.

Findings and limits, study-wide: The diversity represented, both genetic and in exposure history, was limited by few donors.

Profiled with immunoSEQ multiplex PCR; TCRdb holds only in-frame clones, not every one. The sample yields more than 400,000 clones, 81% seen once. Germline CDR1 is SQVTM and CDR2 is ANQGSEA. The junction had 13 bases not matched to a gene; V was cut back by 4 bases and J by 5 bases. CDR3 size: 15 residues. Sequences were obtained from PBMCs. This sequence joins TRBV29-1 and TRBJ2-5; 7 nucleotides match TRBD1. The TCR comes from a woman between 40 and 50 years old in good health. Some clones in this sample may be carry-over from other donors' samples. CDR3 sequence reads: CSVVGQRGERETQYF. The CDR3 nucleotides are TGCAGCGTTGTGGGACAGAGGGGAGAGCGGGAGACCCAGTACTTC.